These 30 T cell receptor beta chains share one sample of origin, sequenced in a study of blood T cell repertoires in COVID-19 (dated by TCRdb to between 2020 and 2021). Library generation was performed with the immunoSEQ multiplex PCR assay. Sourced from immuneACCESS, this table was stored by TCRdb with only in-frame sequences that have V and J called. A share of the clones is absent; for the studies checked, an unresolved V gene accounts for under half, and the remainder has no known explanation. Counted in this sample were more than 400,000 clones; around 87% of them appeared once. Jointly, the top ten make up roughly 0.7% of the sample. The sequencing input was PBMCs or T cells enriched from blood (not recorded which). The receptors come from a woman between 18 and 29 years old who had recovered from COVID-19.

V usage is TRBV24-1 and J usage is TRBJ1-5; D gene ambiguous. With 6 bases removed from V and 5 bases from J, the gap between germline ends came to 10 bases. Germline V CDR1 and CDR2: KGHDR, SFDVKD. This CDR3 comprises 13 residues. CDR3 DNA: TGTGCCACCAGTCTTAACCGAGATCAGCCCCAGCATTTT. It encodes CATSLNRDQPQHF.

The V gene is TRBV5-1, the J gene TRBJ1-1; the D gene is possibly TRBD1 (6 bases). Looked up from germline, CDR1 is SGHRS and CDR2 is YFSETQ. Trimming removed 3 bases at V and 3 bases at J, with 12 bases between. The CDR3 length is 14 residues. The CDR3 spells CASSSSGAYTEAFF. DNA of the CDR3: TGCGCCAGCAGCTCTTCAGGGGCGTACACTGAAGCTTTCTTT.

This rearrangement joins TRBV5-1 to TRBJ1-2; D is unresolved. Germline assignment: CDR1 SGHRS and CDR2 YFSETQ. There are 13 residues in the CDR3. The V end was cut by 0 bases, the J end by 8 bases, with 11 bases between. The DNA of the CDR3 is TGCGCCAGCAGCTTGGAACCTGGGAGAGGCTACACCTTC. This encodes CASSLEPGRGYTF.

This chain joins TRBV5-1 and TRBJ2-1; D gene uncertain. Trimming removed 1 base at V and 0 bases at J, with 11 bases between. The V gene's germline CDR1 is SGHRS and CDR2 YFSETQ. The CDR3 runs 16 residues. CDR3 in amino acids: CASSLYPASSYNEQFF. The CDR3 bases are TGCGCCAGCAGCTTGTATCCGGCTAGCTCCTACAATGAGCAGTTCTTC.

The rearrangement links TRBV5-1 to TRBJ1-1, with D unresolved. The germline V gene has CDR1 SGHRS and CDR2 YFSETQ. The ends were cut back, 5 bases at V and 0 bases at J, with 5 bases in the middle. This CDR3 has 12 amino acids. The CDR3 nucleotides read TGCGCCAGCAGAGGAGTGAACACTGAAGCTTTCTTT. It codes for CASRGVNTEAFF.

The table lists this clone with a count of one. The chain employs TRBV5-1 and TRBJ2-5; the match to TRBD2 covers 15 bases. The CDR3 is 17 amino acids. The germline gives CDR1 SGHRS, CDR2 YFSETQ. J lost 6 bases, V lost 0 bases, and 6 bases had no gene match. In DNA, the CDR3 is TGCGCCAGCAGCTTGGCCGGACTAGCGGGGGGGCCCAAGACCCAGTACTTC. Translating gives CASSLAGLAGGPKTQYF.

This clone was picked up one time. This rearrangement joins TRBV5-1 to TRBJ2-3; no reliable D call. The V end was cut by 5 bases, the J end by 5 bases, with 6 bases between. Germline loops: CDR1 SGHRS, CDR2 YFSETQ. CDR3 size: 11 residues. DNA for the CDR3: TGCGCCAGCAGAGGAGTAGATACGCAGTATTTT. It codes for CASRGVDTQYF.

This chain links TRBV7-9 with TRBJ2-7, with a possible D match to TRBD1 (5 bases). Germline V gene data show CDR1 as SEHNR and CDR2 as FQNEAQ (reference sequence). The CDR3 is 14 amino acids. The V end was cut by 1 base, the J end by 6 bases, with 13 bases between. The CDR3 sequence is CASSLVYGHVEQYF. The DNA of the CDR3 is TGTGCCAGCAGCTTAGTTTACGGACACGTCGAGCAGTACTTC.

The chain combines TRBV19 with TRBJ1-1; 8 bases align to TRBD1. V lost 7 bases to trimming and J lost 0 bases; unmatched junction nucleotides: 4. The CDR3 runs to 14 residues. Germline values: CDR1 LNHDA, CDR2 SQIVND (reference sequence). CDR3 DNA sequence: TGTGCCAGTACCCAGGGACAGGTGAACACTGAAGCTTTCTTT. It is translated as CASTQGQVNTEAFF. The whole variable domain, filled in from reference TRBV19 and TRBJ1-1, reads DGGITQSPKYLFRKEGQNVTLSCEQNLNHDAMYWYRQDPGQGLRLIYYSQIVNDFQKGDIAEGYSVSREKKESFPLTVTSAQKNPTAFYLCASTQGQVNTEAFFGQGTRLTVV.

The gene calls are TRBV4-1 and TRBJ2-7; a weak D match, TRBD2 (5 bases). The V end lost 4 bases, the J end lost 3 bases, and 19 bases lay between the germline ends. This CDR3 is 16 amino acids long. The germline V gene encodes CDR1 MGHRA and CDR2 YSYEKL. For the CDR3, the DNA is TGCGCCAGCAGCCCTTACCTCGGGATAGCAAGCTACGAGCAGTACTTC. This gives the protein CASSPYLGIASYEQYF.

The chain combines TRBV11-2 with TRBJ2-3; 8 bases are shared with TRBD1. V shed 4 bases, J shed 3 bases, and the junction held 6 bases outside the gene matches. CDR1 and CDR2 (germline): SGHAT, FQNNGV. The CDR3 sequence is 15 residues long. The CDR3 coding sequence is TGTGCCAGCAGCTCTGGACAGGGTGGGACAGATACGCAGTATTTT. Residues: CASSSGQGGTDTQYF.

The chain has TRBV5-1 and TRBJ1-2; perhaps TRBD1 as D (6 bases). This CDR3 is built from 14 residues. The germline V gene has CDR1 SGHRS and CDR2 YFSETQ. V was clipped by 4 bases and J by 5 bases, with 15 bases between them. Here the CDR3 reads CASSPLGQGYGYTF. Written as DNA, the CDR3 is TGCGCCAGCAGCCCCTTGGGGCAGGGGTATGGCTACACCTTC. Based on the CDR3 plus reference TRBV5-1 and TRBJ1-2, the full variable domain is KAGVTQTPRYLIKTRGQQVTLSCSPISGHRSVSWYQQTPGQGLQFLFEYFSETQRNKGNFPGRFSGRQFSNSRSEMNVSTLELGDSALYLCASSPLGQGYGYTFGSGTRLTVV.

About this clone itself: The sample holds other DNA sequences that translate to the same CDR3. The chain links TRBV2 to TRBJ1-1, with 8 bases identical to TRBD1. This CDR3 comprises 14 residues. The V gene's germline CDR1 is SNHLY and CDR2 FYNNEI. The J segment lost 5 bases and the V segment lost 5 bases, leaving 7 bases of the junction unmatched. In DNA form, the CDR3 reads TGTGCCAGCAGTCGACGACAGGGGAGTACTGAAGCTTTCTTT. Amino acid sequence: CASSRRQGSTEAFF. Supplemented by reference TRBV2 and TRBJ1-1, the full variable domain reads EPEVTQTPSHQVTQMGQEVILRCVPISNHLYFYWYRQILGQKVEFLVSFYNNEISEKSEIFDDQFSVERPDGSNFTLKIRSTKLEDSAMYFCASSRRQGSTEAFFGQGTRLTVV.

The chain uses TRBV2 and TRBJ1-2, with D uncertain. The germline V and J ends were trimmed by 4 bases and 8 bases, with 14 bases remaining between them. The CDR3 runs to 13 residues. Germline V lookup: CDR1 SNHLY, CDR2 FYNNEI. Written as DNA, the CDR3 is TGTGCCAGCAGTGGGCCGGAGGGAACAGGCTACACCTTC. Translating it yields CASSGPEGTGYTF. Supplemented by reference TRBV2 and TRBJ1-2, the full variable domain reads EPEVTQTPSHQVTQMGQEVILRCVPISNHLYFYWYRQILGQKVEFLVSFYNNEISEKSEIFDDQFSVERPDGSNFTLKIRSTKLEDSAMYFCASSGPEGTGYTFGSGTRLTVV.

The V and J genes are TRBV5-6 and TRBJ2-5; possibly TRBD1 for D (5 bases). Trimming stripped 1 base from V and 1 base from J, with 17 bases between. CDR1 SGHDT and CDR2 YYEEEE come from the germline V gene. The CDR3 covers 17 residues. The CDR3 DNA reads as TGTGCCAGCAGCTTGTATAAGACAGAGACCTTCCAAGAGACCCAGTACTTC. Amino acid sequence: CASSLYKTETFQETQYF.

This rearrangement joins TRBV20-1 to TRBJ1-6; 7 nucleotides agree with TRBD1. CDR1 and CDR2 (germline): DFQATT, SNEGSKA (reference sequence). Trimming removed 3 bases from V and 12 bases from J; junction bases left unmatched: 2. This CDR3 is 11 amino acids long. CDR3 loop: CSASPGGPLHF. Written as DNA, the CDR3 is TGCAGTGCTAGCCCAGGGGGACCCCTCCACTTT.

This clone has just one count. The rearrangement joins TRBV19 to TRBJ1-1, with 12 bases aligning to TRBD1. V lost 5 bases, J lost 5 bases, and 6 bases stayed unmatched. Germline CDR1 LNHDA, CDR2 SQIVND (reference sequence). CDR3 length: 15 residues. This chain's CDR3 is CASSPGTGGFTEAFF. Written as DNA, the CDR3 is TGTGCCAGTAGTCCCGGGACAGGGGGCTTTACTGAAGCTTTCTTT.

This chain links TRBV6-1 with TRBJ1-2; D gene uncertain. This CDR3 is 14 amino acids long. Per germline, CDR1 MNHNS and CDR2 SASEGT. The V end lost 2 bases, the J end lost 4 bases, and 11 bases lay between the germline ends. CDR3 nucleotide sequence: TGTGCCAGCAGTGAATCCTGGGAGGGCTATGGCTACACCTTC. This codes for CASSESWEGYGYTF.

The rearrangement joins TRBV7-8 to TRBJ2-1; 10 nucleotides agree with TRBD1. The V and J ends lost 4 bases and 3 bases, in that order; junction bases with no gene match: 6. This CDR3 is built from 16 residues. The germline CDR1 and CDR2 sequences are SGHVS and FQNEAQ. Written as DNA, the CDR3 is TGTGCCAGCAGCTCTCGACAGGGGGCGGACTACAATGAGCAGTTCTTC. Amino acids: CASSSRQGADYNEQFF.

The chain joins TRBV6-2 or TRBV6-3 to TRBJ1-4, with D possibly TRBD1 on 5 matching bases. V was clipped by 6 bases and J by 7 bases, with 21 bases between them. This CDR3 comprises 16 residues. Germline lookup yields CDR1 MNHEY and CDR2 SVGEGT. CDR3 DNA: TGTGCCAGCAGCACAGACCGGGAAGCCGGGGGTGAAAAACTGTTTTTT. Translation: CASSTDREAGGEKLFF.

CDR3 in amino acids: CASSPTGTNQPQHF. CDR3 nucleotide sequence: TGCGCCAGCAGCCCGACAGGGACAAATCAGCCCCAGCATTTT. V gene TRBV4-1 combines with J gene TRBJ1-5, with TRBD1 matching over 7 bases. The length of the CDR3 is 14 residues. After removal of 4 bases from V and 4 bases from J, the junction contained 4 bases not matched to a gene. The V gene's germline CDR1 is MGHRA and CDR2 YSYEKL.

The chain links TRBV30 to TRBJ2-7; D possibly corresponds to TRBD2 (7 bases). The germline CDR1 and CDR2 sequences are GTSNPN and SVGIG (reference sequence). CDR3 size: 15 residues. Trimming took 1 base from V and 4 from J, leaving 17 bases between them. The CDR3 bases are TGTGCCTGGAGTGCCGCCCGGGGGGCTTTATACGAGCAGTACTTC. It is translated as CAWSAARGALYEQYF.

The rearrangement uses TRBV4-1 and TRBJ1-5; 7 positions agree with TRBD1. CDR3 size: 19 residues. The germline V gene has CDR1 MGHRA and CDR2 YSYEKL. The V segment lost 1 base and the J segment 3 bases; nucleotides outside the gene matches: 15. CDR3 residues: CASSQGLVWPTGLNQPQHF. The DNA of the CDR3 is TGCGCCAGCAGCCAAGGATTAGTATGGCCGACAGGGCTCAATCAGCCCCAGCATTTT.

The CDR3 nucleotides are TGTGCCTCCCACCCAACAGGGGGGAACACTGAAGCTTTCTTT. Residues: CASHPTGGNTEAFF. The chain carries TRBV25-1 and TRBJ1-1, with 8 bases aligning to TRBD1. V shed 11 bases, J shed 1 base, and the junction held 9 bases outside the gene matches. This CDR3 spans 14 amino acids. Germline CDR1 is MGHDK and CDR2 is SYGVNS.

The gene calls are TRBV10-2 and TRBJ1-1; weak D call: TRBD1 (5 bases). The V end lost 2 bases, the J end lost 7 bases, and 14 bases lay between the germline ends. The CDR3 contains 14 residues. Germline assignment: CDR1 WSHSY and CDR2 SAAADI. The CDR3 protein is CASSETPRGGEAFF. For the CDR3, the DNA is TGCGCCAGCAGTGAGACGCCTAGGGGCGGTGAAGCTTTCTTT.

The rearrangement links TRBV15 to TRBJ2-1, with 7 bases lining up with TRBD1. V lost 4 bases to trimming and J lost 3 bases; unmatched junction nucleotides: 3. Germline CDR1 LNHNV, CDR2 YYDKDF (reference sequence). The CDR3 is 14 amino acids. Here the CDR3 reads CATSKTGIYNEQFF. As DNA, the CDR3 is TGTGCCACCAGCAAGACAGGGATCTACAATGAGCAGTTCTTC.

The genes are TRBV7-6 and TRBJ2-3; TRBD1 matches 9 bases. This CDR3 spans 16 amino acids. The V segment lost 0 bases and the J segment 5 bases; nucleotides outside the gene matches: 6. Germline V gene sequence: CDR1 SGHVS, CDR2 FNYEAQ. CDR3 in amino acids: CASSLAPGQGGDTQYF. The DNA of the CDR3 is TGTGCCAGCAGCTTAGCGCCGGGACAGGGCGGAGATACGCAGTATTTT.

This chain uses TRBV6-4 with TRBJ1-5; TRBD1 aligns across 7 bases. This CDR3 is built from 17 residues. Germline V lookup: CDR1 MRHNA, CDR2 SNTAGT. Trimming took 4 bases from V and 1 from J; bases not matched to a gene: 10. The CDR3 spells CASSVLLQGRSNQPQHF. Here the CDR3 DNA reads TGTGCCAGCAGTGTCCTCCTACAGGGGAGGAGCAATCAGCCCCAGCATTTT.

To note about this clone: The same CDR3 is also encoded by other DNA sequences in this sample. The rearrangement links TRBV5-1 to TRBJ1-2, with TRBD1 matching 9 bases. There are 16 residues in the CDR3. After removal of 4 bases from V and 0 bases from J, the junction contained 7 bases not matched to a gene. Germline V gene lookup returns CDR1 SGHRS and CDR2 YFSETQ. The CDR3 protein is CASSPGQGAANYGYTF. CDR3 sequence (DNA): TGCGCCAGCAGCCCGGGACAGGGAGCGGCTAACTATGGCTACACCTTC. Variable domain in full (rest from reference TRBV5-1 and TRBJ1-2): KAGVTQTPRYLIKTRGQQVTLSCSPISGHRSVSWYQQTPGQGLQFLFEYFSETQRNKGNFPGRFSGRQFSNSRSEMNVSTLELGDSALYLCASSPGQGAANYGYTFGSGTRLTVV.

The chain joins TRBV12-3 or TRBV12-4 to TRBJ1-3, with D possibly matching TRBD1 (6 bases). The V end was cut by 5 bases, the J end by 4 bases, with 9 bases between. CDR3 length: 13 residues. CDR3 sequence: CASSTGKGNTIYF. The CDR3 region has the DNA TGTGCCAGCAGTACAGGGAAGGGAAACACCATATATTTT.